This TCR beta chain was recovered during a study of T-cell memory formation after mild COVID-19. Study context: TCR clusters mostly belonged to single donors.

This clonotype was observed a handful of times. The antigen remains undetermined. CDR1 is SGHDN, CDR2 FVKESK, per germline. This CDR3 contains 14 residues. Trimming took 4 bases from V and 8 from J; bases not matched to a gene: 7. The authors produced TCR alpha and TCR beta cDNA libraries with sample barcodes and UMIs by 5'RACE using constant-segment primers. TCRdb ran MiXCR on the 5' RACE reads and lists one entry per CDR3 protein. The table lists fewer than 700,000 distinct CDR3 sequences, about 20% of them singletons. Study-wide points: CM and EM subsets held most contracting CD4+ clones; EMRA held CD8+ ones. Clones shrinking from day 15 to 85 showed even CD4/CD8 mixes; later expanders tilted CD4+.

This receptor was identified in an adult woman who had mild COVID-19 (a few samples of this study predate the infection). Cell type and time point are not known. The chain recombines TRBV14 with TRBJ2-1; 8 nucleotides align to TRBD2. Sequences were obtained from PBMCs or a T cell subset sorted from them (not recorded which). CDR3 DNA: TGTGCCAGCAGCCCGAAAGAGACTAGCGATGAGCAGTTCTTC. It codes for CASSPKETSDEQFF.